Below, one T cell receptor beta chain is given with its context. Authors' analysis steps: Reference gene primer amplification gave estimated nucleated cell counts. Libraries were prepared by immunoSEQ multiplex PCR; TCRdb keeps only in-frame clonotypes and omits some of them. V and J calls plus clone size are reproduced from that table; the DNA served to infer D and trimming. The sample yields over 120,000 clones, 75% to 85% seen once. This entry comes from a study of blood T cell repertoires in COVID-19. For the study at large: The United States, Italy and Spain provided the acute and convalescent COVID-19 samples.

V lost 3 bases, J lost 4 bases, and 6 bases lay in between. The CDR3 totals 13 residues. The chain uses TRBV12-3 or TRBV12-4 and TRBJ2-2; D unclear. This sequence was found in a man between 65 and 85 years old who had recovered from COVID-19. Sequenced sample: peripheral blood. CDR3 residues: CASSLVSTGELFF. In DNA form, the CDR3 reads TGTGCCAGCAGTTTGGTGAGCACCGGGGAGCTGTTTTTT.